These 13 T cell receptor beta chains were all obtained from the same sample, sequenced in a study of T-cell memory formation after mild COVID-19. TCRdb reanalysed the 5' RACE reads using MiXCR and keeps one entry per CDR3 protein. The table records hundreds of thousands of distinct CDR3 sequences, roughly 20% of them present only once. The sample was PBMCs or a T cell subset sorted from them (not recorded which). These receptors were taken from an adult woman who had mild COVID-19 (a few samples of this study predate the infection). Cell type and time point are not known.

This clonotype has only a few counts. A junction boundary mismatches the germline segment, possibly from a read error. The genes are TRBV30 and TRBJ2-1; TRBD1 or TRBD2 may be the D gene (5 bases each). Per the germline V gene, CDR1 is GTSNPN and CDR2 is SVGIG (reference sequence). This CDR3 has 8 amino acids. Here the CDR3 reads CALEFGAF. The DNA of the CDR3 is TGTGCCCTAGAGTTCGGGGCCTTC.

The chain uses TRBV7-8 and TRBJ2-1; 7 bases map to TRBD1. The germline CDR1 and CDR2 sequences are SGHVS and FQNEAQ. Trimming removed 1 base from V and 15 bases from J; junction bases left unmatched: 6. CDR3 length equals 12 residues. CDR3 in DNA: TGTGCCAGCAGCTTAGAGGGGGCGAGAACGTTCTTC. Amino acid sequence: CASSLEGARTFF.

The J gene is TRBJ1-6, the V gene TRBV20-1, with a weak D call TRBD1 (5 bases). The CDR3 loop spans 16 amino acids. Germline assignment: CDR1 DFQATT and CDR2 SNEGSKA (reference sequence). Trimming stripped 5 bases from V and 14 bases from J, with 28 bases between. The CDR3 DNA reads TGCAGTGCTCCCGGAGGGGCGGGGCGACGCGCGGAGACCCTCCACTTT. This sequence encodes CSAPGGAGRRAETLHF.

This clonotype appeared a few times. V usage is TRBV7-9 and J usage is TRBJ2-1; D may be TRBD1 (6 bases). V was pared by 3 bases and J by 6 bases, with 15 bases between. The CDR3 contains 15 residues. Germline loops: CDR1 SEHNR, CDR2 FQNEAQ (reference sequence). CDR3 loop: CASSFRQVGGNEQFF. CDR3 DNA: TGTGCCAGCAGCTTTAGACAGGTCGGCGGCAATGAGCAGTTCTTC.

The V call is TRBV6-5, the J call TRBJ2-3; D is unclear. The CDR3 consists of 15 residues. V lost 8 bases, J lost 2 bases, and 17 bases lay in between. From germline, CDR1 is MNHEY and CDR2 SVGAGI. The CDR3 bases are TGTGCCAGCTGCTCCTCCGGGCCGCCCACAGATACGCAGTATTTT. Its translation: CASCSSGPPTDTQYF.

This clonotype appeared a few times. The V call is TRBV7-9, the J call TRBJ1-2, with 8 bases identical to TRBD1. V shed 3 bases, J shed 4 bases, and the junction held 4 bases outside the gene matches. Per the germline V gene, CDR1 is SEHNR and CDR2 is FQNEAQ (reference sequence). The CDR3 has 14 residues. This CDR3 reads CASSLTGVLYGYTF. The CDR3 region has the DNA TGTGCCAGCAGCTTGACAGGGGTGCTCTATGGCTACACCTTC.

The V and J genes are TRBV4-2 and TRBJ2-7, with 7 bases aligning to TRBD1. Germline CDR1 and CDR2: LGHNA and YNFKEQ. The CDR3 is made up of 16 amino acids. The junction had 10 bases not matched to a gene; V was cut back by 0 bases and J by 5 bases. DNA for the CDR3: TGTGCCAGCAGCCAAGAGCCGAGACAGGGAATGGACGAGCAGTACTTC. This gives the protein CASSQEPRQGMDEQYF.

The V call is TRBV3-1, the J call TRBJ2-7; TRBD2 matches at 8 bases. With 6 bases clipped from V and 3 bases from J, the junction kept 10 bases outside the gene matches. From germline, CDR1 is LGHDT and CDR2 YNNKEL (reference sequence). The CDR3 runs 15 residues. CDR3: CASRGSGGELYEQYF. The CDR3 region has the DNA TGTGCCAGCAGGGGCTCGGGAGGGGAACTCTACGAGCAGTACTTC.

The sample holds a few counts of this clonotype. The chain carries TRBV7-8 and TRBJ2-7, with D possibly matching TRBD2 (5 bases). With 4 bases removed from V and 5 bases from J, the gap between germline ends came to 12 bases. The CDR3 length is 13 residues. Per germline, CDR1 SGHVS and CDR2 FQNEAQ. DNA for the CDR3: TGTGCCAGCAGCTCCGGGGTGACGGACGAGCAGTACTTC. Translation: CASSSGVTDEQYF.

CDR3 sequence (DNA): TGTGCCAGCAGCACCCCGACTAGCGGAGACCCGTGGGGAGGGGCGCAGTATTTT. Translated: CASSTPTSGDPWGGAQYF. V and J are TRBV7-2 and TRBJ2-3, with 9 bases identical to TRBD2. The ends lost 5 bases at V and 10 bases at J; junction bases unmatched: 22. Germline CDR1 is SGHTA and CDR2 is FQGNSA. The CDR3 sequence is 18 residues long. The full variable domain, in which reference TRBV7-2 and TRBJ2-3 provide the parts outside the CDR3, is GAGVSQSPSNKVTEKGKDVELRCDPISGHTALYWYRQSLGQGLEFLIYFQGNSAPDKSGLPSDRFSAERTGGSVSTLTIQRTQQEDSAVYLCASSTPTSGDPWGGAQYFGPGTRLTVL.

The chain is built from TRBV12-3 or TRBV12-4 and TRBJ2-1; 12 bases align to TRBD2. The CDR3 is 21 residues long. The J segment lost 1 base and the V segment lost 0 bases, leaving 13 bases of the junction unmatched. CDR3 sequence: CASSLAAGLAGRGSSYNEQFF. In DNA, the CDR3 is TGTGCCAGCAGTTTAGCCGCGGGACTAGCGGGCCGAGGGTCGTCCTACAATGAGCAGTTCTTC.

This clonotype was observed a few times. The V gene is TRBV5-1, the J gene TRBJ2-1; weak D call: TRBD1 (6 bases). Trimming took 6 bases from V and 8 from J, leaving 30 bases between them. Germline V gene data show CDR1 as SGHRS and CDR2 as YFSETQ. The CDR3 spans 18 residues. Here the CDR3 DNA reads TGCGCCAGCAACCCACAGGGTTTTGGAGCGTCCCAGTGGGATGAGCAGTTCTTC. It codes for CASNPQGFGASQWDEQFF.

The CDR3 nucleotides are TGTGCCAGCAGTTACTCGAGTAACAGGGAAGAAGGGCACACAGATACGCAGTATTTT. Its translation: CASSYSSNREEGHTDTQYF. This chain uses TRBV6-5 with TRBJ2-3; D perhaps matches TRBD1 (6 bases). V gave up 0 bases and J gave up 2 bases, with 21 bases separating them. The CDR3 extends over 19 amino acids. CDR1 and CDR2 from the germline V gene are MNHEY and SVGAGI.